This is a list of T cell receptor beta chains from one sample in a study of beta chain features in type 1 diabetes. Some clones are missing from TCRdb's copy, which holds only in-frame ones; the method was immunoSEQ multiplex PCR. This table has 150,000 or so clones, about 8.7% appearing once. Sequenced material: central memory CD4+ T cells from blood. All receptors come from a man between 18 and 35 years old in good health. The CDR3 runs from the conserved cysteine through the conserved F or W. A D gene is named only where the DNA matches it firmly. Size is stated for part of the rows, as once, few or many counts, or as a class when the clone is expanded.

TRBD1	TRBV18	TRBJ1-5	14	.	CASSPDRENQPQHF	TGTGCCAGCTCACCCGACAGGGAAAATCAGCCCCAGCATTTT
TRBD1	TRBV7-2	TRBJ2-5	17	.	CASSPRGRDRGRETQYF	TGTGCCAGCAGCCCCCGGGGACGGGACAGGGGGCGAGAGACCCAGTACTTC
.	TRBV19	TRBJ2-7	14	once	CASSIESGFYEQYF	TGTGCCAGTAGTATAGAATCCGGGTTCTACGAGCAGTACTTC
.	TRBV5-1	TRBJ2-2	14	.	CASSLGQVTGELFF	TGCGCCAGCAGCTTGGGACAGGTTACCGGGGAGCTGTTTTTT
.	TRBV15	TRBJ1-1	14	.	CATSRDQGLTEAFF	TGTGCCACCAGCAGAGATCAGGGGCTTACTGAAGCTTTCTTT
TRBD1	TRBV7-2	TRBJ2-3	16	few	CASSLIRGLVGVTQYF	TGTGCCAGCAGCCTTATTAGGGGGCTTGTCGGTGTCACGCAGTATTTT
TRBD1	TRBV13	TRBJ1-2	14	many	CASSPGQEIYGYTF	TGTGCCAGCAGCCCTGGACAGGAAATCTATGGCTACACCTTC
.	TRBV5-1	TRBJ2-5	16	many	CASSLAEGWGIETQYF	TGCGCCAGCAGCTTGGCCGAAGGTTGGGGCATCGAGACCCAGTACTTC
TRBD1	TRBV30	TRBJ1-1	14	many	CAWSVETGGTEAFF	TGTGCCTGGAGTGTTGAGACAGGGGGCACTGAAGCTTTCTTT
TRBD1	TRBV4-1	TRBJ2-7	14	few	CASSQRGQGYEQYF	TGCGCCAGCAGCCAACGGGGACAGGGGTACGAGCAGTACTTC
.	TRBV4-3	TRBJ2-7	15	.	CASSQDRGQGYEQYF	TGCGCCAGCAGCCAAGATCGAGGCCAAGGCTACGAGCAGTACTTC
TRBD1	TRBV19	TRBJ2-2	14	few	CASNSPGGTGELFF	TGTGCCAGTAATTCGCCAGGGGGCACCGGGGAGCTGTTTTTT
TRBD1	TRBV7-7	TRBJ2-7	15	.	CASSPGQGLMYEQYF	TGTGCCAGCAGCCCGGGACAGGGTCTGATGTACGAGCAGTACTTC
.	TRBV28	TRBJ1-2	15	few	CASSLPPSTVNGYTF	TGTGCCAGCAGTTTGCCCCCCTCGACAGTTAATGGCTACACCTTC
TRBD1	TRBV18	TRBJ1-1	13	.	CASSPTGLGEAFF	TGTGCCAGCTCACCGACAGGGCTTGGTGAAGCTTTCTTT
TRBD2	TRBV4-1	TRBJ2-1	17	.	CASSQYWIGTTNNEQFF	TGCGCCAGCAGCCAATATTGGATCGGGACTACCAACAATGAGCAGTTCTTC
.	TRBV7-2	TRBJ2-2	15	.	CASSLVGLYTGELFF	TGTGCCAGCAGCTTAGTGGGCCTTTACACCGGGGAGCTGTTTTTT
.	TRBV27	TRBJ1-6	16	.	CASSLWSGGYNSPLHF	TGTGCCAGCAGCCTTTGGTCCGGGGGCTATAATTCACCCCTCCACTTT
.	TRBV6-6	TRBJ1-1	14	.	CASRSVFGNTEAFF	TGTGCCAGCAGAAGCGTGTTTGGGAACACTGAAGCTTTCTTT
TRBD2	TRBV7-6	TRBJ2-5	17	.	CASSLRSGGGYQETQYF	TGTGCCAGCAGCCTAAGAAGCGGGGGGGGGTACCAAGAGACCCAGTACTTC
TRBD1	TRBV5-4	TRBJ2-1	15	.	CASSWAGTDENQQFF	TGTGCCAGCAGCTGGGCCGGGACAGATGAAAATCAGCAGTTCTTC
.	TRBV19	TRBJ2-3	13	.	CASSRDNQDTQYF	TGTGCCAGTAGCAGGGACAACCAGGATACGCAGTATTTT
.	TRBV4-1	TRBJ2-6	17	.	CASSHVDRSSGANVLTF	TGCGCCAGCAGCCATGTCGACAGGAGCTCTGGGGCCAACGTCCTGACTTTC
.	TRBV11-1	TRBJ2-6	15	.	CASSLGGSGANVLTF	TGTGCCAGCAGCTTAGGCGGCTCTGGGGCCAACGTCCTGACTTTC
TRBD2	TRBV6-5	TRBJ2-1	14	few	CASSPKRGDNEQFF	TGTGCCAGCAGCCCAAAGCGGGGGGACAATGAGCAGTTCTTC
.	TRBV2	TRBJ1-5	15	.	CASRTDGMGNQPQHF	TGTGCCAGCAGAACGGACGGGATGGGCAATCAGCCCCAGCATTTT
TRBD1	TRBV4-1	TRBJ1-2	15	.	CASSHGDRGNYGYTF	TGCGCCAGCAGCCACGGGGACAGGGGAAACTATGGCTACACCTTC
TRBD1	TRBV18	TRBJ2-7	13	many	CASSPLTGDEQYF	TGTGCCAGCTCACCGCTGACAGGGGACGAGCAGTACTTC
TRBD1	TRBV19	TRBJ1-2	15	many	CASTPLSGQGYGYTF	TGTGCCAGTACCCCCCTCTCCGGACAGGGCTATGGCTACACCTTC
.	TRBV10-3	TRBJ1-2	15	few	CAISDPDRSNYGYTF	TGTGCCATCAGTGATCCCGACAGGAGTAACTATGGCTACACCTTC
.	TRBV9	TRBJ2-2	14	.	CASRGGLDTGELFF	TGTGCCAGCAGGGGCGGGCTTGACACCGGGGAGCTGTTTTTT
.	TRBV29-1	TRBJ1-2	13	few	CSVIPGRSYGYTF	TGCAGCGTTATTCCGGGAAGGAGCTATGGCTACACCTTC
.	TRBV27	TRBJ1-6	15	few	CASRVGAPNNSPLHF	TGTGCCAGCAGAGTGGGGGCTCCGAATAATTCACCCCTCCACTTT
.	TRBV7-3	TRBJ2-1	12	few	CASSIMLGGQFF	TGTGCCAGCAGCATAATGTTGGGAGGGCAGTTCTTC
.	TRBV30	TRBJ1-3	14	few	CACQAGGTGNTIYF	TGTGCCTGTCAGGCGGGGGGAACTGGAAACACCATATATTTT
TRBD1	TRBV11-2	TRBJ1-6	13	few	CASSWDRGSPLHF	TGTGCCAGCAGCTGGGACAGGGGTTCACCCCTCCACTTT
.	TRBV27	TRBJ2-4	13	.	CASSPLAKNIQYF	TGTGCCAGCAGTCCCTTAGCCAAAAACATTCAGTACTTC
TRBD2	TRBV5-6	TRBJ2-5	17	few	CASSRGTSGGAPGSQYF	TGTGCCAGCAGCCGCGGGACTAGCGGGGGGGCCCCGGGGTCGCAGTACTTC
.	TRBV27	TRBJ2-7	15	few	CASSPTGTPFHEQYF	TGTGCCAGCAGTCCAACAGGAACCCCTTTTCACGAGCAGTACTTC
.	TRBV18	TRBJ1-2	12	few	CASSLGGHRYTF	TGTGCCAGCTCCCTCGGAGGCCACCGCTACACCTTC
TRBD2	TRBV7-2	TRBJ2-4	15	few	CASSSYGGAGNIQYF	TGTGCCAGCAGCTCCTACGGGGGGGCGGGAAACATTCAGTACTTC
.	TRBV6-5	TRBJ2-6	15	.	CASSQTTAGANVLTF	TGTGCCAGCAGCCAAACTACCGCTGGGGCCAACGTCCTGACTTTC
TRBD1	TRBV5-4	TRBJ1-1	15	.	CASSPGQGERTEAFF	TGTGCCAGCAGCCCGGGACAGGGAGAGAGGACTGAAGCTTTCTTT
TRBD1	TRBV7-2	TRBJ2-1	13	few	CASSGQGVDEQFF	TGTGCCAGCAGCGGACAGGGGGTAGATGAGCAGTTCTTC
TRBD2	TRBV23-1	TRBJ2-1	18	few	CASSQSSSGGSSYNEQFF	TGCGCCAGCAGTCAATCCTCTAGCGGGGGCAGCTCCTACAATGAGCAGTTCTTC
.	TRBV5-1	TRBJ2-3	13	few	CASAGHDTDTQYF	TGCGCCAGTGCGGGCCATGACACAGATACGCAGTATTTT
TRBD2	TRBV18	TRBJ2-3	14	few	CASSPLRGADTQYF	TGTGCCAGCTCACCACTTCGGGGGGCAGATACGCAGTATTTT
.	TRBV6-5	TRBJ2-4	12	.	CASSSEANIQYF	TGTGCCAGCAGTTCAGAGGCAAACATTCAGTACTTC
TRBD1	TRBV18	TRBJ2-3	15	many	CASSPTGGLTDTQYF	TGTGCCAGCTCACCGACAGGGGGGTTGACAGATACGCAGTATTTT
TRBD2	TRBV7-2	TRBJ2-3	17	.	CASSLGSTSGGVGTQYF	TGTGCCAGCAGCTTAGGATCGACTAGCGGGGGTGTTGGCACGCAGTATTTT
TRBD1	TRBV7-2	TRBJ1-4	18	.	CASSSGGDRGLGYEKLFF	TGTGCCAGCAGCTCGGGTGGGGACAGGGGGCTGGGCTACGAAAAACTGTTTTTT
.	TRBV18	TRBJ2-5	14	.	CASSPPSQRETQYF	TGTGCCAGCTCACCACCGAGTCAGCGGGAGACCCAGTACTTC
TRBD1	TRBV7-6	TRBJ1-5	15	many	CALGQGSKRDQPQHF	TGTGCCTTAGGACAGGGTAGTAAAAGGGATCAGCCCCAGCATTTT
.	TRBV19	TRBJ1-1	15	few	CASSIGRGGDTEAFF	TGTGCCAGTAGTATAGGACGGGGAGGGGACACTGAAGCTTTCTTT
.	TRBV18	TRBJ2-2	13	.	CASSTGNTGELFF	TGTGCCAGCTCAACAGGGAACACCGGGGAGCTGTTTTTT
.	TRBV30	TRBJ2-7	14	few	CAWSDGGTSYEQYF	TGTGCCTGGAGTGATGGAGGTACCTCCTACGAGCAGTACTTC
TRBD1	TRBV29-1	TRBJ2-3	13	few	CSAGTGGTDTQYF	TGCAGCGCCGGGACAGGCGGCACAGATACGCAGTATTTT
.	TRBV5-1	TRBJ2-5	16	few	CASSLGPAGAQETQYF	TGCGCCAGCAGCTTGGGTCCCGCTGGGGCCCAAGAGACCCAGTACTTC
TRBD1	TRBV30	TRBJ1-2	14	.	CAWTRTGLGYGYTF	TGTGCCTGGACCCGGACAGGGCTTGGCTATGGCTACACCTTC